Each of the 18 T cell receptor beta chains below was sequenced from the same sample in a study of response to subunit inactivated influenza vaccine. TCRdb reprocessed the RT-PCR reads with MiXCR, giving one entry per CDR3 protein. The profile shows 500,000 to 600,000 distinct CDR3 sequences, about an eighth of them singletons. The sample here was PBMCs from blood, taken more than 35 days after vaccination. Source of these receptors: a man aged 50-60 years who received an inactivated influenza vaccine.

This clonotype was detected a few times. The CDR3 sequence is CASSSLLLSSYNEQFF. The CDR3 region has the DNA TGTGCCAGCAGCTCCCTTCTTCTGAGCTCCTACAATGAGCAGTTCTTC. The chain recombines TRBV7-9 with TRBJ2-1, with D uncertain. CDR1 is SEHNR and CDR2 is FQNEAQ in the germline V gene (reference sequence). The CDR3 length is 16 residues. Trimming took 4 bases from V and 0 from J, leaving 13 bases between them.

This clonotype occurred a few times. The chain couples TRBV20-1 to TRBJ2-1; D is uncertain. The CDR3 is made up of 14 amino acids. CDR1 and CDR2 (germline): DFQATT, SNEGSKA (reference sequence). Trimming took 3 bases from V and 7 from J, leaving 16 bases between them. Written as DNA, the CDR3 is TGCAGTGCTAGCCTGGGCCCTCCCCCGAATGAGCAGTTCTTC. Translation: CSASLGPPPNEQFF.

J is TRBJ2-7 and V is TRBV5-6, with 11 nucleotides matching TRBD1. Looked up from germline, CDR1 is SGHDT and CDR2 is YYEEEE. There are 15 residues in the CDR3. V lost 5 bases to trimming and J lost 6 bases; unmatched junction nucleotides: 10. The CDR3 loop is CASSLPGTGGAEQYF. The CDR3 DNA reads TGTGCCAGCAGTCTGCCGGGGACAGGGGGGGCCGAGCAGTACTTC.

CDR3 loop: CASSSRGRLSYNEQFF. CDR3 coding DNA: TGCGCCAGCAGCTCCCGGGGGCGCCTCTCCTACAATGAGCAGTTCTTC. The gene calls are TRBV5-1 and TRBJ2-1; D possibly uses TRBD1 or TRBD2 (6 bases each). CDR3 length equals 16 residues. The V end was cut by 3 bases, the J end by 0 bases, with 13 bases between. Germline assignment: CDR1 SGHRS and CDR2 YFSETQ.

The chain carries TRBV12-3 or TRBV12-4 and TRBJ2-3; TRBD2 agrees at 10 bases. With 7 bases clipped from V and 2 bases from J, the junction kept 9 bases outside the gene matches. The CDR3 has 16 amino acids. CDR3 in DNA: TGTGCCAGCACTTCAACTAGCGGGGCCCCCACAGATACGCAGTATTTT. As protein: CASTSTSGAPTDTQYF.

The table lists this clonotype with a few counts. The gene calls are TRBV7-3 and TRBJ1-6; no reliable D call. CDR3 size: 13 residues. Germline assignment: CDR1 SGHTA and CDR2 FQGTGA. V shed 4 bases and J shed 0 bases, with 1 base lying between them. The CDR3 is CASSYSYNSPLHF. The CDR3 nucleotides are TGTGCCAGCAGCTACTCCTATAATTCACCCCTCCACTTT.

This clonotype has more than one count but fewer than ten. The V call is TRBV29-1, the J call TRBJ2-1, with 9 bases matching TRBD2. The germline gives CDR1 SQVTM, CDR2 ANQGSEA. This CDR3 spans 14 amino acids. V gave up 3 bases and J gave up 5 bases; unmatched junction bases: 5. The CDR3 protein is CSVEPRGGNNEQFF. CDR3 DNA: TGCAGCGTTGAGCCGCGGGGGGGAAACAATGAGCAGTTCTTC.

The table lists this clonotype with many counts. CDR3 loop: CASSQEVLGQETQYF. The DNA for the CDR3 is TGTGCCAGCAGCCAAGAGGTCCTAGGACAAGAGACCCAGTACTTC. V gene TRBV4-2 combines with J gene TRBJ2-5; D remains ambiguous. Looked up from germline, CDR1 is LGHNA and CDR2 is YNFKEQ. The V end was cut by 0 bases, the J end by 2 bases, with 10 bases between. CDR3 length: 15 amino acids.

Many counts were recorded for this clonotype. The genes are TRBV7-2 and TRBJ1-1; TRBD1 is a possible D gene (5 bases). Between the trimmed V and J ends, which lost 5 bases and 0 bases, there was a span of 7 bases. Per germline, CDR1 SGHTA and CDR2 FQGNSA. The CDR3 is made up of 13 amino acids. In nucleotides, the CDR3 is TGTGCCAGCAGCAGGGGCGTGAACACTGAAGCTTTCTTT. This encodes CASSRGVNTEAFF.

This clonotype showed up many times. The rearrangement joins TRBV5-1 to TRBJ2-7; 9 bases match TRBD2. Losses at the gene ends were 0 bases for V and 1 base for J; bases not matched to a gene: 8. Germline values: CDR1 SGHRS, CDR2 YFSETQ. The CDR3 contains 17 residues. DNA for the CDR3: TGCGCCAGCAGCTTGGGTAGCGGGAGTACTTTTTCCTACGAGCAGTACTTC. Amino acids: CASSLGSGSTFSYEQYF.

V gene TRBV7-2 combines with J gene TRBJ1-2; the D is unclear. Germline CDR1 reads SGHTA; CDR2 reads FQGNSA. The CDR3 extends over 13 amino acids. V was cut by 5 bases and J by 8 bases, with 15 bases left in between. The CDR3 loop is CASSRERADGYTF. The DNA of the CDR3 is TGTGCCAGCAGCCGAGAGAGGGCAGACGGCTACACCTTC.

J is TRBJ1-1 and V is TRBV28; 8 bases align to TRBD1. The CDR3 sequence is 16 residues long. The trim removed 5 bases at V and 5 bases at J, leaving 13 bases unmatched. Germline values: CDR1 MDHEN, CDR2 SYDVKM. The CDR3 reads CASSPQIWTGRTEAFF. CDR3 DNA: TGTGCCAGCAGTCCCCAAATCTGGACAGGGAGGACTGAAGCTTTCTTT.

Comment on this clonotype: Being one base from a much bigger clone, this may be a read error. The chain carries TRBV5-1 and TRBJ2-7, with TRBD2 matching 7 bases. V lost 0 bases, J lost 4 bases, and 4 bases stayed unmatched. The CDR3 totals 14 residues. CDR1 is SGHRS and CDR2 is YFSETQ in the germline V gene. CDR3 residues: CASSLEWGGYEQYF. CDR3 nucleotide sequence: TGCGCCAGCAGCTTGGAGTGGGGGGGTTACGAGCAGTACTTC.

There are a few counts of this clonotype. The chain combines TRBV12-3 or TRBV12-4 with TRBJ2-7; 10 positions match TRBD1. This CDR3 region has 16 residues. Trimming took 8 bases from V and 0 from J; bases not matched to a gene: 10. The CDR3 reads CASRPAGTGASYEQYF. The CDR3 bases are TGTGCCAGCCGACCCGCCGGGACAGGGGCCTCCTACGAGCAGTACTTC.

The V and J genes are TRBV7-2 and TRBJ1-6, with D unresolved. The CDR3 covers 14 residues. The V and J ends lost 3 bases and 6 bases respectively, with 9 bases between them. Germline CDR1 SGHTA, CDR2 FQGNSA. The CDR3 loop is CASSFSGPNSPLHF. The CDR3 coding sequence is TGTGCCAGCAGCTTCTCCGGACCTAATTCACCCCTCCACTTT.

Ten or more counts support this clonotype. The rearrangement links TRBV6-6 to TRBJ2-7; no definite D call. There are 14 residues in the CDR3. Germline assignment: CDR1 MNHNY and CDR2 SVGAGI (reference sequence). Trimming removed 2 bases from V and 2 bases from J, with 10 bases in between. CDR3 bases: TGTGCCAGCAGTTACGGGGATTTCACCTACGAGCAGTACTTC. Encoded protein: CASSYGDFTYEQYF.

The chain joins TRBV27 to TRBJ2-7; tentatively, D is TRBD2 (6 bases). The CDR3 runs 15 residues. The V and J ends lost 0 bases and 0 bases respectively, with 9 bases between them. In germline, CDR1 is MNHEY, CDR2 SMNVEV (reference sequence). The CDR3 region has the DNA TGTGCCAGCAGTTTATCCAGCGGGCACTCCTACGAGCAGTACTTC. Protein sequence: CASSLSSGHSYEQYF.

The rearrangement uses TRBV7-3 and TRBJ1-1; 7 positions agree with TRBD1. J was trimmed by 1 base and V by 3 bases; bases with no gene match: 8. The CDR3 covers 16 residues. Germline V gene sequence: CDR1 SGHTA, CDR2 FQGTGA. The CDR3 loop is CASSLAGGQPNTEAFF. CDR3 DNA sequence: TGTGCCAGCAGCTTGGCGGGGGGACAGCCGAACACTGAAGCTTTCTTT. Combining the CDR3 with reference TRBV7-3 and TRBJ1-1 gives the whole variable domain GAGVSQTPSNKVTEKGKYVELRCDPISGHTALYWYRQSLGQGPEFLIYFQGTGAADDSGLPNDRFFAVRPEGSVSTLKIQRTERGDSAVYLCASSLAGGQPNTEAFFGQGTRLTVV.